The clone carrying this T cell receptor beta chain was observed a handful of times. Its target is not known. What was amplified from RNA transcripts were TCR beta CDR3 regions. The primer set for the first-round RT-PCR of the TCR CDR3 was HTBI. TCRdb re-analysed the multiplex PCR reads in MiXCR, keeping a single row per CDR3 protein. The sample shows about 590,000 distinct CDR3 sequences, 15% to 19% of them seen only once. The sample originates from a study of T cells in Graves' hyperthyroidism and ophthalmopathy. Study background: Upon initial diagnosis and before any treatment, peripheral blood was collected. General study points: Among clonotypes expanded in thyroid above 0.001, most were also found in blood.

Absent ophthalmopathy progression within 18 months defined stable Graves' hyperthyroidism. Fresh peripheral blood, 9.5 to 10 ml of it, supplied the PBMCs. Germline-derived CDR1 and CDR2 are KGHDR and SFDVKD. V lost 3 bases to trimming and J lost 11 bases, with 19 bases between them. The CDR3 consists of 15 residues. The sequenced material came from blood. The J gene is TRBJ1-3, the V gene TRBV24-1; D unresolved. The TCR originated in a woman aged 30 to 39 with Graves' hyperthyroidism. The CDR3 region has the DNA TGTGCCACCAGTGATGGGTCGGACTTCTTCGGATCCATATATTTT. It is translated as CATSDGSDFFGSIYF.